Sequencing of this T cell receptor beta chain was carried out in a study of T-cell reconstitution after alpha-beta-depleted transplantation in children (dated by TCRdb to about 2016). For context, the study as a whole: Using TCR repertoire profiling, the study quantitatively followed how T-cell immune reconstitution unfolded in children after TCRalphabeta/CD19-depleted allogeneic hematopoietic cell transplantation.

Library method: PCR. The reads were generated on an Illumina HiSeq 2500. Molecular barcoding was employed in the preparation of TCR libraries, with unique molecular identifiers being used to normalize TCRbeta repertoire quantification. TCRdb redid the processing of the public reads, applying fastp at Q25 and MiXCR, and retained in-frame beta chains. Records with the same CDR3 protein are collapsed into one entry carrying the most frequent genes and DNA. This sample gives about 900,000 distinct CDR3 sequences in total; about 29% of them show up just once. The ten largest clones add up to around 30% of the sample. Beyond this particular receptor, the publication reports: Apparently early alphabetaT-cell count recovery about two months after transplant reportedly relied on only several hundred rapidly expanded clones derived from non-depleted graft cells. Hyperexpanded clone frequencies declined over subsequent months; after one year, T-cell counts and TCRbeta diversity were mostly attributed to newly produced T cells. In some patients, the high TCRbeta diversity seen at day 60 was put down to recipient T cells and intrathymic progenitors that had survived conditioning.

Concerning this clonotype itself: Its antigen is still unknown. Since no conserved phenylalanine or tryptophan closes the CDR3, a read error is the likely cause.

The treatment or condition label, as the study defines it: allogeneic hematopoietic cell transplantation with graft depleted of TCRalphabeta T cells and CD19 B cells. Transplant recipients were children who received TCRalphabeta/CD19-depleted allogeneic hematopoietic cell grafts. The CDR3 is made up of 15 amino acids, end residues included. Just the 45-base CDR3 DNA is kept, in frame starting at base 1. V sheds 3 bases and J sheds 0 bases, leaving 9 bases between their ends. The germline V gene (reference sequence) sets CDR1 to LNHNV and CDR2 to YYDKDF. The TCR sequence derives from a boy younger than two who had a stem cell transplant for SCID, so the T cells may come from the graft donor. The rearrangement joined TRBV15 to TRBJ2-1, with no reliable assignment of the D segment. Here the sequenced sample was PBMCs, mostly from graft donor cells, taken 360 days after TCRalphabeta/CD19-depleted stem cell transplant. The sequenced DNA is TGTGCCACCAGCAGCCAGCGTAGCTCCTACAATGAGCAGTTCCTC. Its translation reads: CATSSQRSSYNEQFL.